A single sample is the source of the 17 T cell receptor beta chains below, sequenced in a study of blood T cells in healthy people across ages. A second PCR, run for about 7 to 12 cycles, used a sample-barcoded 5' primer plus a J-beta primer mix. TCRdb ran MiXCR on the 5' RACE reads and lists one entry per CDR3 protein. The table lists 500,000 to 600,000 distinct CDR3 sequences, approximately 25% of them singletons. The sequenced sample was blood. The source is an older woman in good health.

This clonotype was found a few times. The chain employs TRBV20-1 and TRBJ2-6, with D possibly being TRBD2 (6 bases). Germline assignment: CDR1 DFQATT and CDR2 SNEGSKA (reference sequence). V was trimmed by 3 bases and J by 0 bases, leaving 12 bases between them. The CDR3 contains 16 residues. The CDR3 DNA sequence: TGCAGTGCTAGGGGACGGGGGTCCTCTGGGGCCAACGTCCTGACTTTC. Translation gives CSARGRGSSGANVLTF.

Comment on this clonotype: The junction shows a germline mismatch at one end, possibly a read error. The chain carries TRBV6-2 or TRBV6-3 and TRBJ2-5; maybe TRBD1 (6 bases). Germline V CDR1 and CDR2: MNHEY, SVGEGT. There are 11 residues in the CDR3. CDR3 bases: TGTGCCAGCAGTACAGGGTTGGGGCTGTTCTTC. This translates into CASSTGLGLFF.

The rearrangement joins TRBV5-1 to TRBJ2-3; 10 bases align to TRBD1. V trimming: 3 bases; J trimming: 4 bases; junction bases outside the gene matches: 5. The CDR3 is 15 amino acids. CDR1 and CDR2 from the germline V gene are SGHRS and YFSETQ. CDR3 DNA: TGCGCCAGCAGCTCCCGGGACAGGGGCCCAGATACGCAGTATTTT. Translated: CASSSRDRGPDTQYF.

This clonotype came up a few times. V and J are TRBV7-2 and TRBJ2-2; TRBD1 agrees at 7 bases. CDR1 and CDR2 (germline): SGHTA, FQGNSA. The CDR3 runs 15 residues. J gave up 0 bases and V 4 bases, and 2 bases lay outside the gene matches. The CDR3: CASSSDRANTGELFF. In nucleotides, the CDR3 is TGTGCCAGCAGCTCCGACAGGGCGAACACCGGGGAGCTGTTTTTT.

The genes are TRBV4-2 and TRBJ2-5, with 11 positions matching TRBD2. V lost 0 bases and J lost 4; bases outside the gene matches: 4. The germline gives CDR1 LGHNA, CDR2 YNFKEQ. The CDR3 is 16 amino acids. The CDR3 nucleotides read TGTGCCAGCAGCCAAGATCGTACTAGCGGGGGAGAGACCCAGTACTTC. It translates to CASSQDRTSGGETQYF.

The chain couples TRBV6-6 to TRBJ2-5, with unresolved D. The DNA end is a closer match to TRBJ2-1, so the J assignment may be wrong. Looked up from germline, CDR1 is MNHNY and CDR2 is SVGAGI (reference sequence). The CDR3 length is 15 residues. CDR3 sequence: CASSYVGGYLVEQFF. CDR3 bases: TGTGCCAGCAGTTACGTTGGCGGCTATTTGGTTGAGCAGTTCTTC.

The rearrangement uses TRBV4-3 and TRBJ2-3; 9 positions match TRBD2. Germline values: CDR1 LGHNA, CDR2 YSLEER. The CDR3 sequence is 16 residues long. With 3 bases clipped from V and 5 bases from J, the junction kept 9 bases outside the gene matches. The CDR3 reads CASSQASGGGEDTQYF. CDR3 nucleotides: TGCGCCAGCAGCCAGGCTAGCGGCGGGGGGGAAGATACGCAGTATTTT.

This clonotype turned up a few times. The V call is TRBV5-1, the J call TRBJ1-6, with D uncertain. From germline, CDR1 is SGHRS and CDR2 YFSETQ. This CDR3 is built from 16 residues. Trimming cost V 3 bases and J 5 bases, with 15 bases left between them. CDR3 nucleotides: TGCGCCAGCAGCTGGAGAGTGGCCGAAAATAATTCACCCCTCCACTTT. It yields the protein CASSWRVAENNSPLHF.

V gene TRBV20-1 combines with J gene TRBJ1-4, with D possibly TRBD1 on 6 matching bases. Trimming removed 3 bases from V and 1 base from J, with 15 bases in between. Germline V gene sequence: CDR1 DFQATT, CDR2 SNEGSKA (reference sequence). The CDR3 extends over 16 amino acids. The CDR3 DNA reads TGCAGTGCTAGGGGGACAAGGCGATTAACTAATGAAAAACTGTTTTTT. Translating it yields CSARGTRRLTNEKLFF.

This clonotype has a handful of counts. The chain couples TRBV4-2 to TRBJ2-6; D may be TRBD2 (5 bases). With 1 base removed from V and 0 bases from J, the gap between germline ends came to 7 bases. Looked up from germline, CDR1 is LGHNA and CDR2 is YNFKEQ. CDR3 size: 16 residues. The CDR3 DNA sequence: TGTGCCAGCAGCCAAGGACGGGGCTCTGGGGCCAACGTCCTGACTTTC. Translated, it gives CASSQGRGSGANVLTF.

The genes are TRBV29-1 and TRBJ2-2; perhaps TRBD1 as D (6 bases). CDR1 SQVTM and CDR2 ANQGSEA come from the germline V gene. The CDR3 loop spans 15 amino acids. Trimming shortened V by 5 bases and J by 2 bases, and 15 bases separated the two germline ends. CDR3 region: CSVTNPGHNTGELFF. The CDR3 nucleotides are TGCAGCGTTACTAATCCGGGACACAACACCGGGGAGCTGTTTTTT.

The V call is TRBV29-1, the J call TRBJ2-6, with D possibly being TRBD1 (5 bases). From germline, CDR1 is SQVTM and CDR2 ANQGSEA. Trimming removed 7 bases from V and 4 bases from J, with 8 bases in between. The length of the CDR3 is 12 residues. DNA of the CDR3: TGCAGCGCCAGGGAAGGGGCCAACGTCCTGACTTTC. As protein: CSAREGANVLTF.

This chain joins TRBV5-1 and TRBJ1-2, with 12 nucleotides matching TRBD1. This CDR3 has 17 residues. V was clipped by 4 bases and J by 2 bases; unmatched bases: 9. The germline V gene has CDR1 SGHRS and CDR2 YFSETQ. CDR3 DNA: TGCGCCAGCAGCCCGGGACAGGGGGCGACCATAAACTATGGCTACACCTTC. Its protein is CASSPGQGATINYGYTF.

This clonotype was counted a few times. The V call is TRBV4-2, the J call TRBJ2-1, with 7 bases fitting TRBD2. Germline CDR1 and CDR2: LGHNA and YNFKEQ. The CDR3 covers 15 residues. V lost 1 base to trimming and J lost 0 bases; unmatched junction nucleotides: 0. In DNA form, the CDR3 reads TGTGCCAGCAGCCAAGGCGGGAGCTCCTACAATGAGCAGTTCTTC. Encoded protein: CASSQGGSSYNEQFF.

J is TRBJ2-1 and V is TRBV29-1; D is unresolved. The CDR3 is made up of 14 amino acids. Trimming removed 2 bases from V and 4 bases from J, with 12 bases in between. Germline V gene data show CDR1 as SQVTM and CDR2 as ANQGSEA. DNA for the CDR3: TGCAGCGTTGAACCAACCCAACATTACAATGAGCAGTTCTTC. Amino acids: CSVEPTQHYNEQFF.

The sample holds a few counts of this clonotype. V usage is TRBV7-9 and J usage is TRBJ2-5, with 9 bases fitting TRBD2. TRBJ2-1 matches the DNA end more closely, so the J call is doubtful. Germline V gene data show CDR1 as SEHNR and CDR2 as FQNEAQ (reference sequence). The length of the CDR3 is 14 residues. CDR3: CASSRDGSGGEQFF. The CDR3 DNA reads as TGTGCCAGCAGCCGGGACGGTAGCGGGGGTGAGCAGTTCTTC.

This clonotype was picked up a small number of times. J is TRBJ2-5 and V is TRBV7-6; D may be TRBD2 (6 bases). The germline CDR1 and CDR2 sequences are SGHVS and FNYEAQ. V was cut by 1 base and J by 7 bases, with 16 bases left in between. The CDR3 consists of 15 residues. The CDR3 protein is CASSLVEAGQGTQYF. CDR3 DNA: TGTGCCAGCAGCTTAGTCGAAGCGGGCCAGGGGACCCAGTACTTC.